The next 25 T cell receptor beta chains were all read from a single sample in a study of T cell changes during pregnancy in multiple sclerosis. Produced via immunoSEQ multiplex PCR; TCRdb's table is partial and in-frame only. This table holds under 50,000 clones, 90% to 95% found once. Sequencing was performed on CD8+ T cells from peripheral blood mononuclear cells, taken in the first trimester of pregnancy. The receptors originated from a female donor with multiple sclerosis, enrolled in a pregnancy study.

This clone has a single count. The chain combines TRBV27 with TRBJ1-2; 7 bases line up with TRBD1. Trimming removed 6 bases from V and 4 bases from J; junction bases left unmatched: 5. The CDR3 runs to 13 residues. Germline values: CDR1 MNHEY, CDR2 SMNVEV (reference sequence). The CDR3 coding sequence is TGTGCCAGCAGGGGACAGATGGGCTATGGCTACACCTTC. Amino acid sequence: CASRGQMGYGYTF.

V and J are TRBV29-1 and TRBJ2-7; possibly TRBD1 for D (6 bases). Per germline, CDR1 SQVTM and CDR2 ANQGSEA. V dropped 1 base and J dropped 2 bases, with 15 bases sitting between them. The CDR3 has 15 residues. The CDR3 region has the DNA TGCAGCGTTGAAGTGTCAAGGACAGCCCCCTACGAGCAGTACTTC. Its protein product is CSVEVSRTAPYEQYF.

The chain joins TRBV11-2 to TRBJ1-2; TRBD1 matches at 7 bases. V was clipped by 1 base and J by 4 bases; unmatched bases: 6. There are 15 residues in the CDR3. The germline CDR1 and CDR2 sequences are SGHAT and FQNNGV. The CDR3 DNA follows: TGTGCCAGCAGCTTAGCCCGACAGGGAATCTATGGCTACACCTTC. Translation gives CASSLARQGIYGYTF.

This clone showed up just a few times. The CDR3: CASSTWALNQPQHF. The CDR3 nucleotides read TGTGCCAGCAGCACGTGGGCCCTCAATCAGCCCCAGCATTTT. The J gene is TRBJ1-5, the V gene TRBV6-1, with unresolved D. V was shortened by 6 bases and J by 3 bases, with 12 bases between the two germline ends. CDR3 length: 14 amino acids. Per the germline V gene, CDR1 is MNHNS and CDR2 is SASEGT.

The chain carries TRBV6-5 and TRBJ2-7; D is unresolved. Per the germline V gene, CDR1 is MNHEY and CDR2 is SVGAGI. V was shortened by 10 bases and J by 0 bases, with 19 bases between the two germline ends. CDR3 length equals 15 residues. CDR3 DNA sequence: TGTGCCATCAAACCCTTCCCCCTGAGCTCCTACGAGCAGTACTTC. Its protein is CAIKPFPLSSYEQYF.

The rearrangement uses TRBV11-2 and TRBJ1-1, with D hard to call. The V gene lost 7 bases and the J gene lost 0 bases, with 12 bases spanning the gap. The CDR3 loop spans 14 amino acids. Looked up from germline, CDR1 is SGHAT and CDR2 is FQNNGV. CDR3 sequence (DNA): TGTGCCAGCACCGCCCCGGGGATGAACACTGAAGCTTTCTTT. Amino acid sequence: CASTAPGMNTEAFF.

The chain employs TRBV5-6 and TRBJ1-2, with 8 bases that match TRBD1. V lost 4 bases, J lost 6 bases, and 5 bases stayed unmatched. Germline lookup yields CDR1 SGHDT and CDR2 YYEEEE. The CDR3 runs 13 residues. The CDR3 reads CASSRTGSHGYTF. DNA of the CDR3: TGTGCCAGCAGCCGGACAGGGTCGCATGGCTACACCTTC. Filled out from reference TRBV5-6 and TRBJ1-2, the complete variable domain reads DAGVTQSPTHLIKTRGQQVTLRCSPKSGHDTVSWYQQALGQGPQFIFQYYEEEERQRGNFPDRFSGHQFPNYSSELNVNALLLGDSALYLCASSRTGSHGYTFGSGTRLTVV.

This clone has a single count. The CDR3 loop is CASSFRGKNSPLHF. As DNA, the CDR3 is TGTGCCAGCAGTTTTAGGGGAAAGAATTCACCCCTCCACTTT. V is TRBV27 and J is TRBJ1-6, with a tentative D call TRBD1 (5 bases). The ends were cut back, 3 bases at V and 7 bases at J, with 10 bases in the middle. The CDR3 has 14 residues. Germline V gene sequence: CDR1 MNHEY, CDR2 SMNVEV (reference sequence).

This clone appeared once. The chain's CDR3 is CASSILLASYNEQFF. The DNA of the CDR3 is TGTGCCAGTAGTATTTTACTAGCGTCCTACAATGAGCAGTTCTTC. The V call is TRBV19, the J call TRBJ2-1, with 7 bases aligning to TRBD2. Germline V CDR1 and CDR2: LNHDA, SQIVND (reference sequence). This CDR3 is 15 amino acids long. V lost 3 bases and J lost 1; bases outside the gene matches: 3.

The rearrangement joins TRBV28 to TRBJ2-7, with no clear D. Between the trimmed V and J ends, which lost 2 bases and 3 bases, there was a span of 8 bases. Germline CDR1 is MDHEN and CDR2 is SYDVKM. This CDR3 spans 13 amino acids. In DNA form, the CDR3 reads TGTGCCAGCAGTTTAAAACAGTTCTACGAGCAGTACTTC. Translating gives CASSLKQFYEQYF.

The chain uses TRBV6-1 and TRBJ2-7; 9 nucleotides line up with TRBD2. Germline V gene data show CDR1 as MNHNS and CDR2 as SASEGT. V trimming: 10 bases; J trimming: 5 bases; junction bases outside the gene matches: 6. The CDR3 runs 12 residues. The DNA for the CDR3 is TGTGCCACCAGGACTAGCGAAGACGAGCAGTACTTC. It yields the protein CATRTSEDEQYF.

Details on this clone: Germline and junction disagree at one end, which may indicate a read error. The rearrangement uses TRBV5-8 and TRBJ1-4, with 7 bases that match TRBD1. Germline V gives CDR1 SGHTS, CDR2 YDEGEE. CDR3 size: 15 residues. DNA of the CDR3: TGTGCCAGCAGCTCCATGACAGGGTCTAAGGAAAAACTGTTTTTT. It is translated as CASSSMTGSKEKLFF.

This rearrangement joins TRBV14 to TRBJ2-7; possible D gene TRBD1, 5 bases. V lost 5 bases, J lost 0 bases, and 11 bases lay in between. The CDR3 is made up of 14 amino acids. The germline CDR1 and CDR2 sequences are SGHDN and FVKESK. In nucleotides, the CDR3 is TGTGCCAGCAGCTCCGGTAGGGGCTCCTACGAGCAGTACTTC. It is translated as CASSSGRGSYEQYF.

Only one count was recorded for this clone. This rearrangement joins TRBV15 to TRBJ1-5, with D unresolved. With 2 bases removed from V and 2 bases from J, the gap between germline ends came to 10 bases. CDR3 size: 15 residues. From germline, CDR1 is LNHNV and CDR2 YYDKDF (reference sequence). The DNA of the CDR3 is TGTGCCACCAGCAGAACAGTCGTTGGCAATCAGCCCCAGCATTTT. This encodes CATSRTVVGNQPQHF.

The chain carries TRBV7-8 and TRBJ2-1, with TRBD2 matching over 7 bases. CDR1 and CDR2 (germline): SGHVS, FQNEAQ. With 0 bases clipped from V and 2 bases from J, the junction kept 7 bases outside the gene matches. The CDR3 runs to 17 residues. In nucleotides, the CDR3 is TGTGCCAGCAGCTTAGCTTTCGCGACTAGCCCCTACAATGAGCAGTTCTTC. Protein sequence: CASSLAFATSPYNEQFF. Looking up the rest from reference TRBV7-8 and TRBJ2-1 gives the full variable domain: GAGVSQSPRYKVAKRGQDVALRCDPISGHVSLFWYQQALGQGPEFLTYFQNEAQLDKSGLPSDRFFAERPEGSVSTLKIQRTQQEDSAVYLCASSLAFATSPYNEQFFGPGTRLTVL.

The V gene is TRBV15, the J gene TRBJ2-3, with D perhaps matching TRBD1 (6 bases). Deletions cut 2 bases from V and 0 bases from J, with 15 bases between. This CDR3 is 17 amino acids long. Germline loops: CDR1 LNHNV, CDR2 YYDKDF (reference sequence). Here the CDR3 DNA reads TGTGCCACCAGCAGAACCACGACAGGAGATAGCACAGATACGCAGTATTTT. Translated, it gives CATSRTTTGDSTDTQYF.

The chain has TRBV19 and TRBJ1-1, with D possibly TRBD1 on 5 matching bases. The CDR3 extends over 15 amino acids. Trimming cost V 1 base and J 5 bases, with 14 bases left between them. Looked up from germline, CDR1 is LNHDA and CDR2 is SQIVND (reference sequence). This chain's CDR3 is CASSIGEQGWTEAFF. The DNA for the CDR3 is TGTGCCAGTAGTATAGGTGAGCAGGGATGGACTGAAGCTTTCTTT.

The J gene is TRBJ2-1, the V gene TRBV6-1; D uncertain. Germline V CDR1 and CDR2: MNHNS, SASEGT. CDR3 length equals 15 residues. The ends were cut back, 7 bases at V and 0 bases at J, with 13 bases in the middle. CDR3 loop: CASIPVTPSYNEQFF. The CDR3 region has the DNA TGTGCCAGCATCCCAGTTACCCCCTCCTACAATGAGCAGTTCTTC.

This clone has a single count. The chain links TRBV29-1 to TRBJ2-2, with 7 bases matching TRBD1. Germline V CDR1 and CDR2: SQVTM, ANQGSEA. V trimming: 5 bases; J trimming: 2 bases; junction bases outside the gene matches: 8. The CDR3 loop spans 15 amino acids. CDR3 region: CSVITTGFNTGELFF. The CDR3 DNA follows: TGCAGCGTTATAACGACAGGGTTCAACACCGGGGAGCTGTTTTTT.

The chain uses TRBV6-1 and TRBJ2-7, with D possibly TRBD1 on 5 matching bases. V was pared by 7 bases and J by 0 bases, with 10 bases between. CDR3 length: 13 amino acids. Per germline, CDR1 MNHNS and CDR2 SASEGT. CDR3 loop: CASTQTDSYEQYF. The CDR3 nucleotides read TGTGCCAGCACTCAGACAGACTCCTACGAGCAGTACTTC.

This chain joins TRBV19 and TRBJ2-2; a weak D match, TRBD1 (6 bases). The germline gives CDR1 LNHDA, CDR2 SQIVND (reference sequence). This CDR3 contains 14 residues. V shed 0 bases and J shed 6 bases, with 8 bases lying between them. The CDR3 coding sequence is TGTGCCAGTAGTATAGAGTCAGGGGCCGGGGAGCTGTTTTTT. This sequence encodes CASSIESGAGELFF.

The chain employs TRBV5-4 and TRBJ1-6; D might be TRBD1 (6 bases). The CDR3 loop spans 16 amino acids. Trimming cost V 1 base and J 7 bases, with 15 bases left between them. Germline-derived CDR1 and CDR2 are SGHNT and YYREEE (reference sequence). The CDR3 DNA sequence: TGTGCCAGCAGCTTGTGGGGGGGCCAAGGAAATTCACCCCTCCACTTT. Residues: CASSLWGGQGNSPLHF.

This chain connects TRBV5-4 to TRBJ1-1, with D possibly matching TRBD1 (6 bases). CDR1 is SGHNT, CDR2 YYREEE, per germline (reference sequence). The CDR3 covers 13 residues. V was trimmed by 4 bases and J by 1 base, leaving 8 bases between them. The DNA of the CDR3 is TGTGCCAGCAGCCAGACAGGGAACACTGAAGCTTTCTTT. It encodes CASSQTGNTEAFF.

The gene calls are TRBV9 and TRBJ2-7, with TRBD1 matching over 7 bases. Trimming at V came to 0 bases and at J to 6 bases, leaving 9 bases not matched to a gene. Germline V gene data show CDR1 as SGDLS and CDR2 as YYNGEE. This CDR3 has 15 amino acids. CDR3 sequence reads: CASSVGETGLGEQYF. The CDR3, as DNA: TGTGCCAGCAGCGTAGGGGAGACAGGGTTGGGCGAGCAGTACTTC.

The J gene is TRBJ2-5, the V gene TRBV7-9; TRBD2 might be the D (6 bases). V was trimmed by 3 bases and J by 3 bases, leaving 14 bases between them. Germline lookup yields CDR1 SEHNR and CDR2 FQNEAQ (reference sequence). The CDR3 has 15 residues. CDR3 protein: CASSLGVTREETQYF. In DNA form, the CDR3 reads TGTGCCAGCAGCTTGGGAGTGACTAGGGAAGAGACCCAGTACTTC.